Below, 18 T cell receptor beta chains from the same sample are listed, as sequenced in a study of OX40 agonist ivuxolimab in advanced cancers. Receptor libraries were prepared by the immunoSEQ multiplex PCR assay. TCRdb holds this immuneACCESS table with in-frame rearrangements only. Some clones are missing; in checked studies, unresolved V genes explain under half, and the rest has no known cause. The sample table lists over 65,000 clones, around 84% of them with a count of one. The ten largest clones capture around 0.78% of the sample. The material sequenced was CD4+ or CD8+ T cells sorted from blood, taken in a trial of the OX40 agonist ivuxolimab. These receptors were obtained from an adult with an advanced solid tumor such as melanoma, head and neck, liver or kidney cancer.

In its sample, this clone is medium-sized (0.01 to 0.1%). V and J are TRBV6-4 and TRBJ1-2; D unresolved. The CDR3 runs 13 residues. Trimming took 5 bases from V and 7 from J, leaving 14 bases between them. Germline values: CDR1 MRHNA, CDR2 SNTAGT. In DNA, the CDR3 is TGTGCCAGCAGTCTTGAGGGAAGCGGTGGCTACACCTTC. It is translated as CASSLEGSGGYTF.

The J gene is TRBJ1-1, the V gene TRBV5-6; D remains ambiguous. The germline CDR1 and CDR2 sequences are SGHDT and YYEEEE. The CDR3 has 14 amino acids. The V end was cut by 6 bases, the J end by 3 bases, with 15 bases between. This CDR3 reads CASTPVGRDTEAFF. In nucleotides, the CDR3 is TGTGCCAGCACCCCCGTCGGGCGCGACACTGAAGCTTTCTTT.

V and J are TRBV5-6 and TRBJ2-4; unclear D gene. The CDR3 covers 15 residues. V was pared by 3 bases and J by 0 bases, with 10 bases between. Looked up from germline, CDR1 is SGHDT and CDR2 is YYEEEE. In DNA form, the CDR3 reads TGTGCCAGCAGCTCGGCAGCGTCAGCCAAAAACATTCAGTACTTC. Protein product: CASSSAASAKNIQYF.

The CDR3, as DNA: TGTGCCAGCAGCCCAAAGACAGGGAACAATCAGCCCCAGCATTTT. Protein product: CASSPKTGNNQPQHF. The V and J genes are TRBV7-8 and TRBJ1-5, with 7 bases that match TRBD1. This CDR3 spans 15 amino acids. The V segment lost 5 bases and the J segment 3 bases; nucleotides outside the gene matches: 7. Germline values: CDR1 SGHVS, CDR2 FQNEAQ.

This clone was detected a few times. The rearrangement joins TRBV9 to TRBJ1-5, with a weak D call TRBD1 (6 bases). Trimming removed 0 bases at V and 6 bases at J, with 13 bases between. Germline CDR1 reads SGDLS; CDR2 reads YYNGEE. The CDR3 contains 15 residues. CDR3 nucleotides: TGTGCCAGCAGCGTAGTAGGGGGAAGGCGTCAGCCCCAGCATTTT. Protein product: CASSVVGGRRQPQHF. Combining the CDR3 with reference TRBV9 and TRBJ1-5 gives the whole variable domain DSGVTQTPKHLITATGQRVTLRCSPRSGDLSVYWYQQSLDQGLQFLIQYYNGEERAKGNILERFSAQQFPDLHSELNLSSLELGDSALYFCASSVVGGRRQPQHFGDGTRLSIL.

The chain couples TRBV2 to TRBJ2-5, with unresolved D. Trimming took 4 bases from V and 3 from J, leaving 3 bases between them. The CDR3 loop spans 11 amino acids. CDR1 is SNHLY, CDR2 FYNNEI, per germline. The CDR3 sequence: CASSGKETQYF. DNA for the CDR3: TGTGCCAGCAGTGGGAAAGAGACCCAGTACTTC.

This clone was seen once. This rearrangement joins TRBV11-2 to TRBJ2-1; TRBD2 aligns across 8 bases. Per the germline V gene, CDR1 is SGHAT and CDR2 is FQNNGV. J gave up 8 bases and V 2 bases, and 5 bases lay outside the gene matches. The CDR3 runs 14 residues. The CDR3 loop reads CASSLQAGGYEQFF. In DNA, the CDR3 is TGTGCCAGCAGCTTACAGGCGGGGGGATATGAGCAGTTCTTC.

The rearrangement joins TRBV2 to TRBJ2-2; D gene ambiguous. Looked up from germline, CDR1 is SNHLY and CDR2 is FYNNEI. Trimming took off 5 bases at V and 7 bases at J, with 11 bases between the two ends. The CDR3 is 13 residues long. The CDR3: CASSFDFNGELFF. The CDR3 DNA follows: TGTGCCAGCAGTTTCGACTTCAACGGGGAGCTGTTTTTT.

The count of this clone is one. The chain's CDR3 is CASSLTFSVGNEQFF. DNA of the CDR3: TGTGCCAGCAGCTTAACGTTTTCGGTGGGGAATGAGCAGTTCTTC. The chain links TRBV7-3 to TRBJ2-1; D is uncertain. The germline V and J ends were trimmed by 0 bases and 7 bases, with 13 bases remaining between them. The CDR3 extends over 15 amino acids. The germline V gene encodes CDR1 SGHTA and CDR2 FQGTGA.

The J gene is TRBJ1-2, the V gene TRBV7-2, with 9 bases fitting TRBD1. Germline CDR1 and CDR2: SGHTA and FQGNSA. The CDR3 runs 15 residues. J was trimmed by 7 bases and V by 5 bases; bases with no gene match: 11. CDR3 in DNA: TGTGCCAGCAGCCCTGTACAGGGGGCGAAAGGTGGCTACACCTTC. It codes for CASSPVQGAKGGYTF.

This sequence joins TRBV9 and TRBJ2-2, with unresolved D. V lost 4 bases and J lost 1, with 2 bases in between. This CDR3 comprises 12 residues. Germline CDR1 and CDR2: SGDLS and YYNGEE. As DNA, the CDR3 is TGTGCCAGCAGCCTGAACACCGGGGAGCTGTTTTTT. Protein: CASSLNTGELFF.

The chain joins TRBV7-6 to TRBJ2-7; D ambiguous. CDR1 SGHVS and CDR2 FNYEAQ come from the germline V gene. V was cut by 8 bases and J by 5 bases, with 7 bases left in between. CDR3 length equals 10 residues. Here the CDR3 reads CASGRDEQYF. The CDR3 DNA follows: TGTGCCAGCGGTCGGGACGAGCAGTACTTC.

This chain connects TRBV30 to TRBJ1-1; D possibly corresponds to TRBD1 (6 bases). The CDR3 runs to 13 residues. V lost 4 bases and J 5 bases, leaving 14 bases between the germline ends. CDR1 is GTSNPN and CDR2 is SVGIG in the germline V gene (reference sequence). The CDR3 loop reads CAWNLQGRTEAFF. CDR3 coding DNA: TGTGCCTGGAACCTCCAGGGGCGAACTGAAGCTTTCTTT.

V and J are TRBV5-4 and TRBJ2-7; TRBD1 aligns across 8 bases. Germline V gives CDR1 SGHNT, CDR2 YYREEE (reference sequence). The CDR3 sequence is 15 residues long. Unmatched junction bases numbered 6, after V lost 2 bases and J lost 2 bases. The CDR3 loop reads CASSFLRTGPYEQYF. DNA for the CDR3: TGTGCCAGCAGCTTCCTAAGGACAGGGCCCTACGAGCAGTACTTC.

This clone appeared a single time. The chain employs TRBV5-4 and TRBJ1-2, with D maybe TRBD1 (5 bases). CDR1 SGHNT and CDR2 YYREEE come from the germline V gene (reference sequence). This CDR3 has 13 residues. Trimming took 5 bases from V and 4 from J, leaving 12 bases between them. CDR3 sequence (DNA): TGTGCCAGCAGTCCAGGGATCCTCTATGGCTACACCTTC. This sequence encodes CASSPGILYGYTF.

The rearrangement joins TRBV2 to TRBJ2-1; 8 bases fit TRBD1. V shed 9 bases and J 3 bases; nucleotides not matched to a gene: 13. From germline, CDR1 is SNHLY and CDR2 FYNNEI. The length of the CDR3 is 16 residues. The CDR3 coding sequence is TGTGCCAGGACTGGACAGGGACAGTCAGTCTACAATGAGCAGTTCTTC. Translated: CARTGQGQSVYNEQFF.

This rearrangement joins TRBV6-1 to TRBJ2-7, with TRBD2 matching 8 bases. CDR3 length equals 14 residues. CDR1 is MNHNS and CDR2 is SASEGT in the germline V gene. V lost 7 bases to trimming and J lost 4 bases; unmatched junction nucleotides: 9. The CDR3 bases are TGTGCCAGCAAAATGACTAGCGCGTCATACGAGCAGTACTTC. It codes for CASKMTSASYEQYF.

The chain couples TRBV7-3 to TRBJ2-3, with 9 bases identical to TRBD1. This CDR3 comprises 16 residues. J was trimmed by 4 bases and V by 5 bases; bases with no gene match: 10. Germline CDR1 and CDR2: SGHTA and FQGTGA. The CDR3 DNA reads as TGTGCCAGCAGCCCCCAGGACAGGGGTGGGGCAGATACGCAGTATTTT. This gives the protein CASSPQDRGGADTQYF.